This T cell receptor (beta chain) derives from a study of blood T cell repertoires in COVID-19. Overall study: PBMCs, B-cell-depleted T cells, or T cells provided the cDNA or gDNA that made up the material.

The CDR3 spans 16 residues. Germline loops: CDR1 KGHDR, CDR2 SFDVKD. J was trimmed by 6 bases and V by 2 bases; bases with no gene match: 3. This clone has a single count. Seattle's enrolled individuals joined amid active infection and were then monitored longitudinally. In the original analysis: Scientists estimated how many nucleated cells there were by amplifying reference gene primers. Profiling relied on immunoSEQ multiplex PCR, and the TCRdb table lists in-frame clones only, not all of them. The DNA was the basis for D and trimming; V, J and clone size are from that table. Seen here are about 56,000 clones, about 91% observed once, and the top ten hold around 45%.

The TCR comes from a woman aged 60-75 years with COVID-19, enrolled during active disease. Sequencing was performed on peripheral blood. The chain links TRBV24-1 to TRBJ2-2; TRBD1 agrees at 12 bases. The CDR3 is CATSDSGQGAAGELFF. In nucleotides, the CDR3 is TGTGCCACCAGTGATTCGGGACAGGGGGCGGCCGGGGAGCTGTTTTTT.